The present entry profiles one T cell receptor (beta chain) with its context. Its antigen remains undetermined. No per-base quality is available; no much larger clone lies one base away. The immunoSEQ hsTCRB v3.0 assay was used at survey level resolution to sequence the TRB variable region. The targeted TRB sequencing depth was roughly 35,000-50,000 T-cell genomes per sample. TRB libraries were pooled and sequenced on an Illumina MiSeq using a v3 150-cycle kit. In the paper's pipeline: Repertoire analysis was run in R within a reproducible Nextflow workflow that covered QC, data transformation and analysis. LymphoSeq2, an R package for AIRR-Seq data exploration, was used to implement custom analyses. A handful of samples yielding fewer than 5000 total TRB sequences were excluded, leaving approximately 200 analyzed HIV repertoires. Among the approximately 180 HIV repertoires that were kept, some 60 were collected before ART initiation and 120 to 140 were collected after ART initiation. Repertoires were downsampled to 5000 TRB nucleotide sequences, with summary statistics averaged over 100 downsampling iterations. Only TRB sequences with CDR3 regions of at least seven amino acids were retained for analysis. Diversity was measured with a Shannon entropy-derived clonality score and the Gini coefficient. In the repertoire networks, any two of the top 5000 CDR3 amino acid sequences were connected whenever the two sequences differed by an edit distance of one. For TRB CDR3 amino acid sequences, antigen specificity groups and MHC restriction were predicted with GLIPH2. CDR3 amino acid sequences were matched against VDJdb and McPAS-TCR to flag known CMV, EBV, HIV or tissue antigen associations. Pre-ART, post-ART and control groups were compared with Wilcoxon signed-rank tests and Holm-Bonferroni correction. The table was pulled from immuneACCESS by TCRdb, which kept in-frame rearrangements only. Such tables lose some clones; where checked, under half of the loss comes from unresolved V genes, and the rest has no known cause. That table is the source of V, J and clone size, and D and trimming were worked out from the DNA. The sample data list 35,000 to 40,000 clones, and roughly 80% of these were observed just once. Approximately 5.3% of the sample is held by the ten biggest clonotypes.

These data originate in a study of long-term antiretroviral therapy in people with HIV (dated 2022 in TCRdb). At the level of the whole study: The earliest samples were collected approximately a decade before the 2015 WHO recommendation for immediate ART, a period when ART was typically delayed until CD4 counts fell. A total of under 250 cryopreserved PBMC samples came from 30 adults with confirmed HIV infection and were collected serially over a mean of roughly 6 years (range 1-12). Of the 25 to 30 participants with HIV, fewer than twelve were female. Test extractions of a monoclonal T-cell line alongside a few dozen polyclonal samples showed no cross-contamination during QIAcube processing. This retrospective serial study examined whether starting ART and sustained HIV suppression were associated with changes in the composition and diversity of the TRB repertoire in peripheral blood.

To be included, a participant needed at least one PBMC sample from before ART initiation plus at least two post-ART samples. All participants with HIV were treated in the United States of America. Before DNA extraction, cryopreserved samples containing 1-10 million PBMC were thawed and washed. At the time of the earliest PBMC sample, participants with HIV were aged between about 20 and 60 years. Each participant contributed PBMC samples from 1-4 timepoints before ART initiation and 2-8 timepoints after ART initiation, with a median of 7 samples. Serial HIV viral load, CD4+ T-cell count, ART history and demographic data were obtained for every participant. Genomic DNA was extracted from unsorted PBMC with a Qiagen kit on a QIAcube, processed in batches of 12 samples. CDR1 and CDR2, per the germline V gene, are SGHRS and YFSETQ. Ends trimmed: V by 4 bases, J by 5 bases; bases unmatched to a gene: 11. Its CDR3 holds 16 amino acids, cysteine through phenylalanine. Solely the CDR3 DNA is kept, with 48 bases framed from the first base.

Results and caveats for the whole study, not just this receptor: Because pre-ART samples had limited cell numbers, unsorted PBMC were profiled rather than sorted CD4+ and CD8+ T cells. The samples span the years 2004 to 2017, and the ART regimens used at that time may not be as effective as current regimens. No data were available on ART adherence, viral resistance or therapy changes, limiting inferences about post-ART repertoire changes. Because PBMC availability was limited, only the TCR beta chain was sequenced, with no alpha chain pairing. HIV repertoires had narrower CDR3 length ranges than controls, and the network structure suggested an antigen-experienced repertoire that shifted only slightly toward naive after ART. A significant increase in TRB diversity was found to be associated with ART initiation, although TRB diversity was observed to remain significantly below that of transplant donor controls even after long-term ART. Expanded TRB clones identified before ART initiation dominated the repertoire at all time points, although this dominance fluctuated and declined in many PLHIV after ART.

Sequenced material: unsorted PBMCs, taken 1.5 years after starting antiretroviral therapy. The TCR originated in a man aged 18 to 35 with HIV. Recombination connected TRBV5-1 to TRBJ2-1; TRBD2 agrees with 8 junctional bases. Here is the DNA: TGCGCCAGCAGCCGAGAAACTAGCGGAGCCAACAATGAGCAGTTCTTC. Translated, it gives CASSRETSGANNEQFF.